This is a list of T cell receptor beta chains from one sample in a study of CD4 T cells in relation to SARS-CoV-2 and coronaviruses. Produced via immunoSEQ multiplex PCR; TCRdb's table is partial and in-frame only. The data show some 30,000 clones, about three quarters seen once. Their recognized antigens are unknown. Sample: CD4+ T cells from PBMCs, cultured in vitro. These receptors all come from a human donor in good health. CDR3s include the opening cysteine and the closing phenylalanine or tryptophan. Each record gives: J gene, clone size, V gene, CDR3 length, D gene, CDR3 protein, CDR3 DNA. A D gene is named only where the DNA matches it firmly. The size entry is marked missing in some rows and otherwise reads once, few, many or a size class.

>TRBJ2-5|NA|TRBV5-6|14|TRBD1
CASSDRQGSETQYF
TGTGCCAGCAGCGACCGACAGGGATCGGAGACCCAGTACTTC
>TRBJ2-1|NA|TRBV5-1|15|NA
CASSTQSGPRHEQFF
TGCGCCAGCAGCACCCAATCCGGACCCCGCCATGAGCAGTTCTTC
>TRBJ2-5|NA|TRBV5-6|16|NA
CASSLVSELLRGTQYF
TGTGCCAGCAGCTTGGTCTCAGAACTCCTCCGGGGGACCCAGTACTTC
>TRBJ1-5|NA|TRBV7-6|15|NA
CASSLGVGDGQPQHF
TGTGCCAGCAGCTTAGGAGTTGGGGACGGGCAGCCCCAGCATTTT
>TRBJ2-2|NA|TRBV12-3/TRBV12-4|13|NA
CASSHGGTGELFF
TGTGCCAGCAGCCACGGCGGGACCGGGGAGCTGTTTTTT
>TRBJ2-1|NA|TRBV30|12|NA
CAWSWEDREQFF
TGTGCCTGGAGTTGGGAGGACCGCGAGCAGTTCTTC
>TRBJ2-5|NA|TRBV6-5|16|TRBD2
CASSSLLAGGQETQYF
TGTGCCAGCAGTTCTTTACTAGCGGGGGGACAAGAGACCCAGTACTTC
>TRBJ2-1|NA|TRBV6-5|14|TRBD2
CASSYSGSGEGQFF
TGTGCCAGCAGTTACTCGGGTAGCGGGGAGGGGCAGTTCTTC
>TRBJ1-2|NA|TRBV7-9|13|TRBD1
CASTPGQGYGYTF
TGTGCCAGCACACCTGGACAGGGATATGGCTACACCTTC
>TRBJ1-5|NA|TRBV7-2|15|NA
CASSFGTAVNQPQHF
TGTGCCAGCAGCTTTGGAACAGCGGTTAATCAGCCCCAGCATTTT
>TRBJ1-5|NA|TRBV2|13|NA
CASKDSLNQPQHF
TGTGCCAGCAAGGACAGCCTAAATCAGCCCCAGCATTTT
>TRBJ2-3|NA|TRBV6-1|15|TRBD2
CASSEGGASTDTQYF
TGTGCCAGCAGTGAGGGAGGGGCGAGCACAGATACGCAGTATTTT
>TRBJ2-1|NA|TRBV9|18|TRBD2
CASSVADSGGPNYNEQFF
TGTGCCAGCAGCGTAGCTGATAGCGGGGGCCCGAACTACAATGAGCAGTTCTTC
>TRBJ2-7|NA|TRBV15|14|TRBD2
CATSRDRGRYEQYF
TGTGCCACCAGCAGAGATCGCGGGAGGTACGAGCAGTACTTC
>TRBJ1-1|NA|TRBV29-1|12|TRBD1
CSGNTGGTEAFF
TGCAGCGGCAACACAGGGGGCACTGAAGCTTTCTTT
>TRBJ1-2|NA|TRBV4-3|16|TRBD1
CASSQDRTGVRYGYTF
TGCGCCAGCAGCCAAGACCGGACAGGGGTCAGGTATGGCTACACCTTC
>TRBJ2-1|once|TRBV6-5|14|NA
CANSIRGGLDEQFF
TGTGCCAACTCCATTAGGGGGGGGCTGGATGAGCAGTTCTTC
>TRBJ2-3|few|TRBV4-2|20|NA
CASSQDRPRGTFRSTDTQYF
TGTGCCAGCAGCCAAGATAGGCCTCGTGGGACCTTCCGCAGCACAGATACGCAGTATTTT
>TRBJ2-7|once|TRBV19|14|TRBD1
CASTSNRGPYEQYF
TGTGCCAGTACCAGTAACAGGGGACCCTACGAGCAGTACTTC
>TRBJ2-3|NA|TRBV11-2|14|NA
CASSPPWGTDTQYF
TGTGCCAGCAGCCCGCCCTGGGGCACAGATACGCAGTATTTT
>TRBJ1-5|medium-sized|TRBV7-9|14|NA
CASSENGVNQPQHF
TGTGCCAGCAGTGAAAATGGGGTAAATCAGCCCCAGCATTTT
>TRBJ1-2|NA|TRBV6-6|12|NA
CASSPLGGGYTF
TGTGCCAGCAGCCCCCTTGGGGGTGGCTACACCTTC
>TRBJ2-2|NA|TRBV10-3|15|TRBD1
CAIRGDRGRSGELFF
TGTGCCATCAGGGGGGACAGGGGCCGGTCCGGGGAGCTGTTTTTT
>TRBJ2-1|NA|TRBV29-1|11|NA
CSVEGYTEQFF
TGCAGCGTTGAAGGGTATACGGAGCAGTTCTTC
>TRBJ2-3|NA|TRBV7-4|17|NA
CASSLERPADSTDTQYF
TGTGCCAGCAGCTTAGAACGCCCGGCGGACAGCACAGATACGCAGTATTTT
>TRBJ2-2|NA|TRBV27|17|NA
CASSLLDGRVEPGELFF
TGTGCCAGCAGTTTATTGGATGGTAGGGTTGAGCCCGGGGAGCTGTTTTTT
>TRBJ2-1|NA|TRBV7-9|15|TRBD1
CASSRWTGLGHEQFF
TGTGCCAGCAGCCGCTGGACAGGGCTGGGCCATGAGCAGTTCTTC
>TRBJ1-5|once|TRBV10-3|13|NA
CAISERQDQPQHF
TGTGCCATCAGTGAGAGACAGGATCAGCCCCAGCATTTT
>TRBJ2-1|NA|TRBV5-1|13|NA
CASSSLGHNEQFF
TGCGCCAGCAGCTCCCTAGGCCACAATGAGCAGTTCTTC
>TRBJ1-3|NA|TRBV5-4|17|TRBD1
CASSLGGTGDSGNTIYF
TGTGCCAGCAGCTTGGGGGGGACAGGGGACTCTGGAAACACCATATATTTT